The entry that follows covers one T cell receptor (beta chain) sequence. The length of the CDR3 is 16 residues. V gave up 6 bases and J gave up 0 bases, with 16 bases separating them. The germline gives CDR1 LGHNA, CDR2 YNFKEQ. Arm-PCR of CDR3 regions and iRepertoire HTBI primers were used to build TCR beta libraries. TCRdb called the multiplex PCR reads again in MiXCR, with one record for every CDR3 protein. The profile shows approximately 350,000 distinct CDR3 sequences, about 17% of them singletons. This sample is drawn from a study of regulatory T cells in long-lasting Graves disease. Time point denoted: newly diagnosed GD, antithyroid drugs for less than 3 months. Extracted PBMC RNA gave rise to the TCR library. These data were likewise used in another study, on T cells in Graves' hyperthyroidism and ophthalmopathy. According to that study: TCR CDR3 underwent first-round RT-PCR with the HTBI primer set.

The receptor comes from a woman between 18 and 29 years old with Graves disease. This rearrangement joins TRBV4-2 to TRBJ2-3; D unclear. Source: peripheral blood mononuclear cells (PBMCs), taken at new diagnosis, from a patient treated with antithyroid drugs. DNA of the CDR3: TGTGCCAGCAGAATCAACTCCGCCCATAGCACAGATACGCAGTATTTT. Amino acid sequence: CASRINSAHSTDTQYF.